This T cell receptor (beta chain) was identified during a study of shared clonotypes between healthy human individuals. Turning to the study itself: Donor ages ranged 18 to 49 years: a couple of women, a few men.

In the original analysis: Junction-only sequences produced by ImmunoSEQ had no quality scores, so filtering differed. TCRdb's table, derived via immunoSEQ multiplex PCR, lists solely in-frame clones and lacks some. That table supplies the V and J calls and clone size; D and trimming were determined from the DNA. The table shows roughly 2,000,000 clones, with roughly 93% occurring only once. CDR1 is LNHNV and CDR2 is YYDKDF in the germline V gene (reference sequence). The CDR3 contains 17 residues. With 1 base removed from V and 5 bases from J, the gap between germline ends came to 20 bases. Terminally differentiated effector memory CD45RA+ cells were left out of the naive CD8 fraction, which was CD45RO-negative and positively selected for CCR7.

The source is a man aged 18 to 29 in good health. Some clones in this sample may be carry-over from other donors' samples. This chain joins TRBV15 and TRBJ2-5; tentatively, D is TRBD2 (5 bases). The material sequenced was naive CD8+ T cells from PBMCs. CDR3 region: CATSRGSSGPFRETQYF. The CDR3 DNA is TGTGCCACCAGCAGAGGATCAAGCGGTCCCTTCAGGGAGACCCAGTACTTC.